This passage covers 17 T cell receptor beta chains from one sample sequenced in a study of blood T cell repertoires in COVID-19 (dated by TCRdb to the early 2020s). Preparation of the library involved the immunoSEQ multiplex PCR assay. Imported from immuneACCESS, the table was reduced by TCRdb to in-frame sequences with V and J called. These copies leave out some clones; in studies compared against another copy, an unresolved V gene accounts for under half, and the cause of the remainder is not known. This sample lists some 64,000 clones; around three quarters were detected once. The ten most abundant clones make up around 5.3% of the sample. Sequenced material: peripheral blood. These receptors came from a human donor in a cohort sampled during active COVID-19.

The rearrangement joins TRBV5-1 to TRBJ2-1; 14 nucleotides align to TRBD2. V lost 3 bases and J lost 5; bases outside the gene matches: 13. The germline V gene encodes CDR1 SGHRS and CDR2 YFSETQ. The CDR3 runs 19 residues. CDR3 coding DNA: TGCGCCAGCAGCTCGGGGTTGAGGACTAGCGGGGGGACCAACAATGAGCAGTTCTTC. Translation gives CASSSGLRTSGGTNNEQFF.

The chain employs TRBV5-1 and TRBJ2-5; 13 bases map to TRBD2. The CDR3 spans 15 residues. The V gene end was trimmed by 7 bases and the J gene end by 5 bases; junction bases not matched to a gene: 8. Germline V CDR1 and CDR2: SGHRS, YFSETQ. The CDR3 coding sequence is TGCGCCAGCGGACTAGCGGGGGCCTCGGGGGAGACCCAGTACTTC. Amino acids: CASGLAGASGETQYF.

This clone was seen only a few times. The chain carries TRBV6-6 and TRBJ2-3; 9 nucleotides align to TRBD2. CDR1 is MNHNY and CDR2 is SVGAGI in the germline V gene (reference sequence). The CDR3 is 21 residues long. Trimming cost V 5 bases and J 2 bases; bases outside gene matches: 23. The CDR3 here is CASSPPPRGPGLAPSTDTQYF. In DNA form, the CDR3 reads TGTGCCAGCAGTCCTCCCCCCAGGGGACCGGGACTAGCACCCTCCACAGATACGCAGTATTTT.

The CDR3 nucleotides read TGTGCCAGCAGCTTAACCCTGGCTAGCGGGGTGGCTGGTTTGGTCTACGAGCAGTACTTC. Residues: CASSLTLASGVAGLVYEQYF. V is TRBV7-3 and J is TRBJ2-7; 9 bases match TRBD2. V was clipped by 0 bases and J by 3 bases; unmatched bases: 18. Germline loops: CDR1 SGHTA, CDR2 FQGTGA. The CDR3 has 20 residues.

This clone occurred once. The chain carries TRBV7-9 and TRBJ2-3; TRBD1 agrees at 11 bases. Looked up from germline, CDR1 is SEHNR and CDR2 is FQNEAQ (reference sequence). J lost 5 bases, V lost 5 bases, and 6 bases had no gene match. This CDR3 has 15 residues. Here the CDR3 DNA reads TGTGCCAGCAGCGCCGGGACAGGGGGTGGAGATACGCAGTATTTT. Amino acid sequence: CASSAGTGGGDTQYF.

The sample holds a few counts of this clone. V usage is TRBV6-1 and J usage is TRBJ2-6, with unresolved D. Germline CDR1 is MNHNS and CDR2 is SASEGT. The ends were cut back, 3 bases at V and 1 base at J, with 7 bases in the middle. The CDR3 is 15 amino acids. The CDR3 DNA reads as TGTGCCAGCAGTGATTGGCGGTCTGGGGCCAACGTCCTGACTTTC. It translates to CASSDWRSGANVLTF.

The chain recombines TRBV5-6 with TRBJ1-6, with TRBD1 as a possible D gene (5 bases). V lost 3 bases and J 7 bases, leaving 11 bases between the germline ends. The length of the CDR3 is 14 residues. Per the germline V gene, CDR1 is SGHDT and CDR2 is YYEEEE. DNA for the CDR3: TGTGCCAGCAGCTCGTCAGGGATGAATTCACCCCTCCACTTT. Residues: CASSSSGMNSPLHF.

J is TRBJ1-2 and V is TRBV4-3; D is perhaps TRBD1 (5 bases). The CDR3 has 15 residues. Germline lookup yields CDR1 LGHNA and CDR2 YSLEER. The V gene lost 3 bases and the J gene lost 0 bases, with 11 bases spanning the gap. The CDR3 DNA reads as TGCGCCAGCAGCCAGACGACAGCAGCTAACTATGGCTACACCTTC. Amino acid sequence: CASSQTTAANYGYTF.

In its sample, this clone was seen once. The gene calls are TRBV6-4 and TRBJ2-2, with a weak D call TRBD1 (5 bases). There are 14 residues in the CDR3. Trimming took 7 bases from V and 6 from J, leaving 15 bases between them. Germline CDR1 reads MRHNA; CDR2 reads SNTAGT. The CDR3 spells CASIVKAGPGELFF. For the CDR3, the DNA is TGTGCCAGCATAGTGAAGGCAGGGCCCGGGGAGCTGTTTTTT.

This chain connects TRBV19 to TRBJ2-6; TRBD1 agrees at 9 bases. V lost 4 bases, J lost 2 bases, and 12 bases stayed unmatched. Germline CDR1 LNHDA, CDR2 SQIVND (reference sequence). This CDR3 has 19 amino acids. CDR3 bases: TGTGCCAGTAGTAGCGAACCGGGACAGGGTACCGCTGGGGCCAACGTCCTGACTTTC. Translating gives CASSSEPGQGTAGANVLTF.

This chain uses TRBV6-6 with TRBJ1-1; TRBD1 agrees at 8 bases. CDR3 length: 14 residues. Trimming at V came to 8 bases and at J to 4 bases, leaving 9 bases not matched to a gene. Germline loops: CDR1 MNHNY, CDR2 SVGAGI (reference sequence). The CDR3 DNA follows: TGTGCCAGCGCCAACCAGGGGGCGAGCACTGAAGCTTTCTTT. Protein sequence: CASANQGASTEAFF.

DNA for the CDR3: TGTGCCAGCAGTGGGGAACAGGGCACTTCACCCCTCCACTTT. Protein sequence: CASSGEQGTSPLHF. The chain carries TRBV2 and TRBJ1-6, with D possibly TRBD1 on 6 matching bases. The CDR3 is made up of 14 amino acids. Germline CDR1 SNHLY, CDR2 FYNNEI. The germline V and J ends were trimmed by 4 bases and 9 bases, with 13 bases remaining between them.

This clone was recorded only once. The CDR3 DNA sequence: TGTGCCAGCAGAAGGACCTTAGCGGACACTGAAGCTTTCTTT. Translation gives CASRRTLADTEAFF. This sequence joins TRBV2 and TRBJ1-1; D ambiguous. Germline V gene sequence: CDR1 SNHLY, CDR2 FYNNEI. With 6 bases removed from V and 3 bases from J, the gap between germline ends came to 14 bases. This CDR3 has 14 residues.

The rearrangement links TRBV7-9 to TRBJ2-7, with 8 positions matching TRBD1. This CDR3 spans 15 amino acids. V dropped 4 bases and J dropped 6; count of bases not matched to a gene: 11. The V gene's germline CDR1 is SEHNR and CDR2 FQNEAQ (reference sequence). The CDR3 is CASSSRSGGLSEQYF. CDR3 DNA sequence: TGTGCCAGCAGCTCTCGCTCAGGGGGCTTGAGCGAGCAGTACTTC.

This clone was counted once. Other DNA sequences from this sample encode an identical CDR3 as well. The CDR3 loop reads CASSLASGGARETQYF. For the CDR3, the DNA is TGTGCCAGCAGCTTGGCTAGCGGGGGGGCTAGAGAGACCCAGTACTTC. The chain couples TRBV5-4 to TRBJ2-5, with 12 bases identical to TRBD2. This CDR3 region has 16 residues. V dropped 0 bases and J dropped 4; count of bases not matched to a gene: 4. CDR1 and CDR2 (germline): SGHNT, YYREEE (reference sequence).

The rearrangement joins TRBV2 to TRBJ2-5; TRBD1 might be the D (5 bases). Germline loops: CDR1 SNHLY, CDR2 FYNNEI. The V end was cut by 5 bases, the J end by 4 bases, with 11 bases between. The CDR3 sequence is 13 residues long. DNA of the CDR3: TGTGCCAGCAGTATGAATAGGGGAGAGACCCAGTACTTC. Amino acid sequence: CASSMNRGETQYF. Variable domain in full (rest from reference TRBV2 and TRBJ2-5): EPEVTQTPSHQVTQMGQEVILRCVPISNHLYFYWYRQILGQKVEFLVSFYNNEISEKSEIFDDQFSVERPDGSNFTLKIRSTKLEDSAMYFCASSMNRGETQYFGPGTRLLVL.

The rearrangement uses TRBV6-2 or TRBV6-3 and TRBJ1-6, with 10 nucleotides matching TRBD1. Trimming cost V 6 bases and J 9 bases; bases outside gene matches: 5. Looked up from germline, CDR1 is MNHEY and CDR2 is SVGEGT. The CDR3 is 14 amino acids. In DNA form, the CDR3 reads TGTGCCAGCAGCAAGGACAGGGGGGTTTCACCCCTCCACTTT. Translated: CASSKDRGVSPLHF.